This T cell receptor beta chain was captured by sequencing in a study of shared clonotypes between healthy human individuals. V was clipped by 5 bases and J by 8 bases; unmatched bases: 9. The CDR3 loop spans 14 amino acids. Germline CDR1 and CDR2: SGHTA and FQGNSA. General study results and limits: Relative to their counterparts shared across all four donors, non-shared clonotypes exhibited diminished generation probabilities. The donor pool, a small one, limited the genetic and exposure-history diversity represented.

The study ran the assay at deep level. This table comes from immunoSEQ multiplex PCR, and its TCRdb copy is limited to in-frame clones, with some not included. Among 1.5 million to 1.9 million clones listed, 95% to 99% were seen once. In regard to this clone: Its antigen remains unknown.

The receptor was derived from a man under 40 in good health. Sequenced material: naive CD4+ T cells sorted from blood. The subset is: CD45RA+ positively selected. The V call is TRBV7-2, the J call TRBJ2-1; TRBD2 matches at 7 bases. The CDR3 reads CASSRTRLLDEQFF. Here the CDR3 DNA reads TGTGCCAGCAGCCGGACTAGGCTCCTCGATGAGCAGTTCTTC.